This T cell receptor (beta chain) was sequenced in a study of prognosis after radiotherapy for stage I lung cancer. Across the study: Those with stage I non-small cell lung cancer who took part were enrolled between April 2018 and January 2019. There were no patients who received concurrent therapy with stereotactic body radiotherapy. Study outcomes and limitations: Stereotactic body radiation therapy was followed by fewer unique TCR clones, median 10,088 versus 6,861.

This clonotype is deemed medium-sized. The target antigen is unknown. The genomic DNA TCR beta CDR3 region underwent two rounds of multiplex PCR. Gene-specific TRBV and TRBJ primers were used in PCR round one. Primers of the universal type were employed in the second round of PCR. MiXCR, applied by TCRdb to the multiplex PCR reads, yields one record per CDR3 protein. Counted here are around 26,000 distinct CDR3 sequences, more than 45% occurring once; the ten biggest clones make up about 15%. V was trimmed by 5 bases and J by 3 bases, leaving 11 bases between them. The germline V gene encodes CDR1 MNHEY and CDR2 SVGEGT. This CDR3 is 14 amino acids long.

The rearrangement uses TRBV6-2 or TRBV6-3 and TRBJ1-5; no clear D. The specimen comprised PBMCs, sampled before or after stereotactic body radiation therapy (not recorded which). This sequence was found in a donor aged 50 or older with non-small cell lung cancer. CDR3 sequence reads: CASSPGKFNQPQHF. The DNA of the CDR3 is TGTGCCAGCAGTCCCGGGAAGTTCAATCAGCCCCAGCATTTT.